This T cell receptor beta chain was sequenced for a study of cytomegalovirus exposure and HLA in healthy donors. The donors formed part of the approximately 120-subject validation cohort, distinct from the 666-subject first cohort. The assay was immunoSEQ multiplex PCR, and TCRdb's table has in-frame clones only and misses some. The table shows around 71,000 clones, with 85% to 95% occurring only once. Per the germline V gene, CDR1 is SGHKS and CDR2 is YYEKEE (reference sequence). V was trimmed by 4 bases and J by 2 bases, leaving 13 bases between them. The CDR3 is 14 residues long. This chain joins TRBV5-5 and TRBJ2-7, with D perhaps TRBD2 (6 bases). This clonotype was sampled from a man younger than 35 in good health and CMV-seropositive. Sample: PBMCs. CDR3 sequence reads: CASSPGLGPYEQYF. The CDR3 nucleotides are TGTGCCAGCAGCCCGGGACTTGGCCCCTACGAGCAGTACTTC.